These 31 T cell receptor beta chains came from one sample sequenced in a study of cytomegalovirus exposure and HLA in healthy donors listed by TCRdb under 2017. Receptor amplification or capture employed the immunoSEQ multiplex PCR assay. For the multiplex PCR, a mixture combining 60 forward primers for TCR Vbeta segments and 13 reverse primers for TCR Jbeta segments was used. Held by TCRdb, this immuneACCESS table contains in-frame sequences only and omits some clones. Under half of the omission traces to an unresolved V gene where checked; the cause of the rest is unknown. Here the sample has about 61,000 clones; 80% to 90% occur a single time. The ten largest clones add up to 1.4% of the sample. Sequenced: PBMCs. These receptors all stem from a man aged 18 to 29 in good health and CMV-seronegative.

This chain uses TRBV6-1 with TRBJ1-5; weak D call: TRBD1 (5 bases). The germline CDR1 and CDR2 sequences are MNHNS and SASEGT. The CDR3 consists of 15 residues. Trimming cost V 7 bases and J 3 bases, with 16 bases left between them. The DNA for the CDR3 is TGTGCCAGCACAGGGAGGAAGGGGTTCAATCAGCCCCAGCATTTT. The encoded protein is CASTGRKGFNQPQHF.

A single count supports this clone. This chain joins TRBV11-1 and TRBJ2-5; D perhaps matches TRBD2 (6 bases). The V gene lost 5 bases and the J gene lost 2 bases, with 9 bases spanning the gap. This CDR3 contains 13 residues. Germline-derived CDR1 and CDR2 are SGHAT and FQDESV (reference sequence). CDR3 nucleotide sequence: TGTGCCAGCAGCGGAGGGATTCAAGAGACCCAGTACTTC. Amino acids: CASSGGIQETQYF.

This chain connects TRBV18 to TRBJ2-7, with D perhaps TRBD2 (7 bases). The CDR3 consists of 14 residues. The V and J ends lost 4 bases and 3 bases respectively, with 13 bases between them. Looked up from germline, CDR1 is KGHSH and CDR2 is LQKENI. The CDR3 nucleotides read TGTGCCAGCTCACTCACGGGGGGCTTCTACGAGCAGTACTTC. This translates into CASSLTGGFYEQYF.

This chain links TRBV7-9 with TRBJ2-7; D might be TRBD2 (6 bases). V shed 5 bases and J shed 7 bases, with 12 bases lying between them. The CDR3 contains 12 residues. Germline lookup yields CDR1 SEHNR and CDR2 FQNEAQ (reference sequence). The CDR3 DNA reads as TGTGCCAGCAGCCCGCTCGGGGGAGAGCAGTACTTC. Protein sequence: CASSPLGGEQYF.

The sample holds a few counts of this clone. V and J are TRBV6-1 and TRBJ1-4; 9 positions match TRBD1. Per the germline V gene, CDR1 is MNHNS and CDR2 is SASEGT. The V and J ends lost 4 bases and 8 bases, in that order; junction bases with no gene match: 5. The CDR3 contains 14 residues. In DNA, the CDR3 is TGTGCCAGCAGTGGGGGGACAGGGAGAGAAAAACTGTTTTTT. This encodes CASSGGTGREKLFF.

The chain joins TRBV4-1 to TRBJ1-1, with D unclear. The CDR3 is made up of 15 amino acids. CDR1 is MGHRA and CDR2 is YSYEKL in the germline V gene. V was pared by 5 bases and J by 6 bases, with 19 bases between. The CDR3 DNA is TGCGCCAGCAGCTCCCCGGTGGGCATTATATCTGAAGCTTTCTTT. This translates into CASSSPVGIISEAFF.

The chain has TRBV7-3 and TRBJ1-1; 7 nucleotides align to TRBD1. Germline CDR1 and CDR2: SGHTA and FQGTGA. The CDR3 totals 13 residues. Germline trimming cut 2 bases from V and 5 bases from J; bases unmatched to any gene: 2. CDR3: CASSLDRATEAFF. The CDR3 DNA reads TGTGCCAGCAGCTTAGACAGGGCAACTGAAGCTTTCTTT. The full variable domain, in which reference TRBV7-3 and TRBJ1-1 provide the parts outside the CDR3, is GAGVSQTPSNKVTEKGKYVELRCDPISGHTALYWYRQSLGQGPEFLIYFQGTGAADDSGLPNDRFFAVRPEGSVSTLKIQRTERGDSAVYLCASSLDRATEAFFGQGTRLTVV.

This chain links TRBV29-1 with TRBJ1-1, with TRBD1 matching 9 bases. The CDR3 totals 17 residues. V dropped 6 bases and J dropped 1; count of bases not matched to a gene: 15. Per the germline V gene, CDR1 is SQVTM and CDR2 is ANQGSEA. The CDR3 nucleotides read TGCAGCGTCCCCAAACCGGGACAGGGTTTTAAGAACACTGAAGCTTTCTTT. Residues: CSVPKPGQGFKNTEAFF.

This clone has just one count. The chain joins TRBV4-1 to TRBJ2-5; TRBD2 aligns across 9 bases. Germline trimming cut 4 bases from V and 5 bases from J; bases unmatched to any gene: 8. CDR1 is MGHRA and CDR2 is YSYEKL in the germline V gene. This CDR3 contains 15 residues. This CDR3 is CASSPSQRGEETQYF. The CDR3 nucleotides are TGCGCCAGCAGCCCCTCCCAGCGGGGGGAGGAGACCCAGTACTTC.

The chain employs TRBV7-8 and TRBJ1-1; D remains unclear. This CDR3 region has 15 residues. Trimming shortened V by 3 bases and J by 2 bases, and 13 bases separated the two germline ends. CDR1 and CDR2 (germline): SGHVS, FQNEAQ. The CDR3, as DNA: TGTGCCAGCAGCTTGGCCGCAGGCGTTAACACTGAAGCTTTCTTT. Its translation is CASSLAAGVNTEAFF.

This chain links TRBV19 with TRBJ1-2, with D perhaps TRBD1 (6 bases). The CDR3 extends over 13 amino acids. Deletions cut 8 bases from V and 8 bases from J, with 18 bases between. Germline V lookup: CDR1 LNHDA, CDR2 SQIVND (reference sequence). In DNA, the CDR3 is TGTGCCAGTGCAGAGCTGGGGGCAGACGGCTACACCTTC. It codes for CASAELGADGYTF.

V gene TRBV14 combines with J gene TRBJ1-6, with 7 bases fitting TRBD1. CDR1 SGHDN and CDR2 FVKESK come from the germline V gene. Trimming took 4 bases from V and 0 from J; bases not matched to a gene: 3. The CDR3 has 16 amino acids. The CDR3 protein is CASSPRGISYNSPLHF. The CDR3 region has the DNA TGTGCCAGCAGCCCCAGGGGGATCTCCTATAATTCACCCCTCCACTTT.

The CDR3 DNA reads TGCGCCAGCAGCCAAGATCAAGCGGCTCATCTTCTTGAGCAGTACTTC. Translating gives CASSQDQAAHLLEQYF. This chain links TRBV4-1 with TRBJ2-7; a possible D gene is TRBD2 (5 bases). The length of the CDR3 is 16 residues. V lost 0 bases and J lost 7, with 19 bases in between. Germline CDR1 and CDR2: MGHRA and YSYEKL.

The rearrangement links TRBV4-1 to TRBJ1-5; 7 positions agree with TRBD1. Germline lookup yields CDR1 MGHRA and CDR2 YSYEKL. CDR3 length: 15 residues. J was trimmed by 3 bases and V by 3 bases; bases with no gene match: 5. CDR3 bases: TGCGCCAGCAGCCATGGCGGGACAGACAATCAGCCCCAGCATTTT. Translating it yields CASSHGGTDNQPQHF.

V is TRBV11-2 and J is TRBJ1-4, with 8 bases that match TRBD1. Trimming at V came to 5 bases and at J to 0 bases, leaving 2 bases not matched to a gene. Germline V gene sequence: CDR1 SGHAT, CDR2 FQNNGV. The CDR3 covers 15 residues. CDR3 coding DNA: TGTGCCAGCAGCCAGACAGGGGCAACTAATGAAAAACTGTTTTTT. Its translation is CASSQTGATNEKLFF.

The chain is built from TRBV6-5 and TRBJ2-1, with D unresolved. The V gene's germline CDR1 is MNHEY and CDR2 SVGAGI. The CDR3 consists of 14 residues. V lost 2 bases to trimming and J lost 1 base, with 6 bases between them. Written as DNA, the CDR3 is TGTGCCAGCAGTTACAAACTTTCCTACAATGAGCAGTTCTTC. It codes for CASSYKLSYNEQFF.

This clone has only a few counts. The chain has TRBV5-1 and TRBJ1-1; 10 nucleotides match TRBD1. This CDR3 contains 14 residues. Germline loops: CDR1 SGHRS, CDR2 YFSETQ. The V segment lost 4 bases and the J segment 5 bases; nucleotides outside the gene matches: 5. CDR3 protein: CASSRTGGGTEAFF. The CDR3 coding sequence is TGCGCCAGCAGCAGGACAGGGGGGGGAACTGAAGCTTTCTTT.

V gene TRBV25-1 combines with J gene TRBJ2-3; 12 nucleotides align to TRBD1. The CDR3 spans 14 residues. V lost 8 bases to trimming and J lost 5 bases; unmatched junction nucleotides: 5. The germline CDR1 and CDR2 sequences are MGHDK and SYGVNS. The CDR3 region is CASGGQGALDTQYF. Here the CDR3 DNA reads TGTGCCAGCGGGGGACAGGGGGCCTTAGATACGCAGTATTTT.

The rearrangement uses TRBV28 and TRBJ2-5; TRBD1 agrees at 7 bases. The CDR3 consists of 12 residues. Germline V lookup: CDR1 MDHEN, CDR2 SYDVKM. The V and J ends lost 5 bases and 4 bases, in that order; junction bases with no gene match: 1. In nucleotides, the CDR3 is TGTGCCAGCAGTAGGGGGCTAGAGACCCAGTACTTC. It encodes CASSRGLETQYF.

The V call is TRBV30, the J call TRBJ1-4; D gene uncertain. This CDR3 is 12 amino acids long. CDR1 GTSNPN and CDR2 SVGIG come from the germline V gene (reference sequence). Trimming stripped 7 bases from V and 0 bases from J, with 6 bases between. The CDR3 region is CAFPATNEKLFF. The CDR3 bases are TGTGCCTTCCCTGCAACTAATGAAAAACTGTTTTTT.

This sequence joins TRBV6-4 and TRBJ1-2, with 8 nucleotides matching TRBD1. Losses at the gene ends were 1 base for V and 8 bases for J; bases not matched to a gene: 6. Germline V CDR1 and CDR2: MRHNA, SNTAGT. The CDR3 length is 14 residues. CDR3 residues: CASSDWNRGDGYTF. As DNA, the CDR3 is TGTGCCAGCAGTGACTGGAACAGGGGGGACGGCTACACCTTC.

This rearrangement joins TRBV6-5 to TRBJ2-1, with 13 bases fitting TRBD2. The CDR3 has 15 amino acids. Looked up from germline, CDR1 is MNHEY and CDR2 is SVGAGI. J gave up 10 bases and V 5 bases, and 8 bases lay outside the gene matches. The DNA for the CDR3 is TGTGCCAGCAGTGCTACTAGCGGGGGGGTAAGGGAGCAGTTCTTC. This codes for CASSATSGGVREQFF.

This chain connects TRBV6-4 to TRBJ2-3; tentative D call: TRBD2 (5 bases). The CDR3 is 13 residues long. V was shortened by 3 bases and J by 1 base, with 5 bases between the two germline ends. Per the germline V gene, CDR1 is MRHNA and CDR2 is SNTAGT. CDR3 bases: TGTGCCAGCAGTGAGCGGGGCACAGATACGCAGTATTTT. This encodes CASSERGTDTQYF.

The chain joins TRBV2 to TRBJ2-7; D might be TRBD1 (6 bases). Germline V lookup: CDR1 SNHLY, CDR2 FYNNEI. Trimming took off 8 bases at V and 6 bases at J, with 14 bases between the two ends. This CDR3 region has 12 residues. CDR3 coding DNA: TGTGCCAGCCGAGACAGGCCAGCCGAGCAGTACTTC. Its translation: CASRDRPAEQYF.

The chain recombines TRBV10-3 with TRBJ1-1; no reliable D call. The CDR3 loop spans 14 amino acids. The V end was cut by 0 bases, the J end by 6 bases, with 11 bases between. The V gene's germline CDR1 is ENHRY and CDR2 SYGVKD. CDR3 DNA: TGTGCCATCAGTGAGTCGGTCGGGAGGGCTGAAGCTTTCTTT. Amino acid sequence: CAISESVGRAEAFF.

CDR3 nucleotide sequence: TGTGCCAGCAGCTTAGATTTGGCGGGGGCCGCTGAAGCTTTCTTT. This translates into CASSLDLAGAAEAFF. The chain employs TRBV11-1 and TRBJ1-1; possible D gene TRBD1, 6 bases. With 1 base removed from V and 6 bases from J, the gap between germline ends came to 15 bases. Germline V CDR1 and CDR2: SGHAT, FQDESV (reference sequence). The CDR3 is 15 amino acids.

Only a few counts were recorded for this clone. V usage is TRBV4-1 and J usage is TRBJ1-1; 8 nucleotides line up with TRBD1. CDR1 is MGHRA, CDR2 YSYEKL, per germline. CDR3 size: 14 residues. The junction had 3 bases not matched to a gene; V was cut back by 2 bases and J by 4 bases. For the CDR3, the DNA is TGCGCCAGCAGCCAATATACAGGGGGCACTGAAGCTTTCTTT. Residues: CASSQYTGGTEAFF.

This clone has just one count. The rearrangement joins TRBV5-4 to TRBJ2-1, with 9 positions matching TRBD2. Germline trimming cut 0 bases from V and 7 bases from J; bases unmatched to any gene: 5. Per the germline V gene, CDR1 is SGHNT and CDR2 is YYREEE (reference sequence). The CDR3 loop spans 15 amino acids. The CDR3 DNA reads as TGTGCCAGCAGCTTGGGAGCGGGGGGTTCTAATGAGCAGTTCTTC. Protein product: CASSLGAGGSNEQFF.

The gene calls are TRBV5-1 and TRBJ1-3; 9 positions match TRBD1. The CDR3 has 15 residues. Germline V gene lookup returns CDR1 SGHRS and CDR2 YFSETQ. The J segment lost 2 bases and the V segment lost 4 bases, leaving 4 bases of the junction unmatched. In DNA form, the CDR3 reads TGCGCCAGCAGCGTGGACAGGGGAGCTGGAAACACCATATATTTT. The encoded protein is CASSVDRGAGNTIYF.

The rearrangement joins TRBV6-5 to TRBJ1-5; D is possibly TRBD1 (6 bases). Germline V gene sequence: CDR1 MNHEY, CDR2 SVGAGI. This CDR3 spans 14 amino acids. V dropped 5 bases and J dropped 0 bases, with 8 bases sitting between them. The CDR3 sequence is CASSRDISNQPQHF. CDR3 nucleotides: TGTGCCAGCAGTCGGGACATTAGCAATCAGCCCCAGCATTTT.

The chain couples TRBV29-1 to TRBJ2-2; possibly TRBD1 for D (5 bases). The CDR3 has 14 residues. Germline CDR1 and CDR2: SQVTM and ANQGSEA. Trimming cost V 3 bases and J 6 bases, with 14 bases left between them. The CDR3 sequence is CSVERRGRAGELFF. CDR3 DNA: TGCAGCGTTGAGCGAAGGGGAAGGGCCGGGGAGCTGTTTTTT.